One and the same sample provided the 30 T cell receptor beta chains below, sequenced in a study of PD-1 blockade in classical Hodgkin lymphoma. Profiled with immunoSEQ multiplex PCR; TCRdb holds only in-frame clones, not every one. The repertoire holds roughly 20,000 clones, roughly nine tenths seen once, with 0.41% in the top ten. Sample time point: newly diagnosed, previously untreated cHL patient sample. CD4+ T cells were purified from thawed PBMCs by negative selection. The sequenced material came from CD4+ T cells from blood. The receptors stem from a human donor with classical Hodgkin lymphoma.

This rearrangement joins TRBV10-3 to TRBJ2-7; D may be TRBD1 (5 bases). This CDR3 spans 13 amino acids. Germline CDR1 ENHRY, CDR2 SYGVKD. The V end was cut by 4 bases, the J end by 3 bases, with 10 bases between. The CDR3 loop reads CAISVQGGYEQYF. CDR3 bases: TGTGCCATCAGTGTTCAGGGCGGCTACGAGCAGTACTTC.

This clone was detected once. V gene TRBV2 combines with J gene TRBJ2-2, with D possibly matching TRBD1 (5 bases). This CDR3 spans 15 amino acids. V lost 2 bases, J lost 3 bases, and 10 bases lay in between. From germline, CDR1 is SNHLY and CDR2 FYNNEI. The CDR3 spells CASSERGSDTGELFF. The CDR3 DNA is TGTGCCAGCAGTGAAAGGGGTTCGGACACCGGGGAGCTGTTTTTT.

The chain recombines TRBV5-1 with TRBJ1-6; TRBD1 matches at 7 bases. V was clipped by 4 bases and J by 7 bases; unmatched bases: 8. The length of the CDR3 is 15 residues. Germline lookup yields CDR1 SGHRS and CDR2 YFSETQ. CDR3 sequence reads: CASSLTGLENSPLHF. The CDR3 DNA follows: TGCGCCAGCAGCCTGACAGGGTTAGAAAATTCACCCCTCCACTTT.

This chain connects TRBV2 to TRBJ2-5, with 7 bases that match TRBD2. The J call may not be correct, given that the DNA end is closer to TRBJ2-7. Per germline, CDR1 SNHLY and CDR2 FYNNEI. This CDR3 has 14 amino acids. Here the CDR3 DNA reads TGTGCCAGCAGAAAGCGGGGCGACGCCTACGAGCAGTACTTC. It specifies CASRKRGDAYEQYF.

The gene calls are TRBV6-1 and TRBJ2-3; TRBD2 matches 8 bases. Trimming took 2 bases from V and 5 from J; bases not matched to a gene: 6. In germline, CDR1 is MNHNS, CDR2 SASEGT. The CDR3 covers 15 residues. The CDR3 protein is CASSEITGGQDTQYF. The DNA for the CDR3 is TGTGCCAGCAGTGAAATAACGGGGGGGCAAGATACGCAGTATTTT.

The chain has TRBV7-8 and TRBJ1-6; no firm D call. The CDR3 is 17 amino acids. Trimming stripped 6 bases from V and 7 bases from J, with 22 bases between. Germline V CDR1 and CDR2: SGHVS, FQNEAQ. CDR3 sequence (DNA): TGTGCCAGCAGAAAAATCGGGCGGAATGGGATGAATTCACCCCTCCACTTT. This sequence encodes CASRKIGRNGMNSPLHF.

CDR3 protein: CASSPTGGRRTQYF. CDR3 in DNA: TGTGCCAGCAGCCCCACCGGGGGAAGGAGGACCCAGTACTTC. This chain links TRBV7-2 with TRBJ2-5, with D perhaps matching TRBD2 (6 bases). Germline CDR1 reads SGHTA; CDR2 reads FQGNSA. Trimming removed 5 bases from V and 7 bases from J, with 17 bases in between. The CDR3 contains 14 residues.

CDR3 protein: CASSPSTEAFF. CDR3 sequence (DNA): TGTGCCAGCTCACCGTCTACTGAAGCTTTCTTT. This chain joins TRBV18 and TRBJ1-1; unclear D gene. CDR1 and CDR2 from the germline V gene are KGHSH and LQKENI. V was clipped by 3 bases and J by 5 bases, with 4 bases between them. The CDR3 is 11 residues long.

The J gene is TRBJ2-3, the V gene TRBV18, with D hard to call. Between the trimmed V and J ends, which lost 5 bases and 0 bases, there was a span of 12 bases. Germline assignment: CDR1 KGHSH and CDR2 LQKENI. The CDR3 consists of 15 residues. The CDR3 DNA sequence: TGTGCCAGCTCATCACGGCCATCTAGCACAGATACGCAGTATTTT. It is translated as CASSSRPSSTDTQYF. Full variable domain (rest looked up from reference TRBV18 and TRBJ2-3): NAGVMQNPRHLVRRRGQEARLRCSPMKGHSHVYWYRQLPEEGLKFMVYLQKENIIDESGMPKERFSAEFPKEGPSILRIQQVVRGDSAAYFCASSSRPSSTDTQYFGPGTRLTVL.

In its sample, this clone was seen a few times. The chain has TRBV7-2 and TRBJ1-2; the D is unclear. V dropped 3 bases and J dropped 4 bases, with 9 bases sitting between them. The CDR3 totals 13 residues. Per the germline V gene, CDR1 is SGHTA and CDR2 is FQGNSA. The CDR3 spells CASSFNSFYGYTF. The CDR3, as DNA: TGTGCCAGCAGCTTTAACAGCTTCTATGGCTACACCTTC.

The chain has TRBV7-9 and TRBJ2-1; perhaps TRBD2 as D (5 bases). The V and J ends lost 5 bases and 2 bases respectively, with 10 bases between them. Germline CDR1 SEHNR, CDR2 FQNEAQ (reference sequence). This CDR3 has 14 residues. The CDR3 protein is CASSVSGAYNEQFF. CDR3 bases: TGTGCCAGCAGCGTATCCGGGGCCTACAATGAGCAGTTCTTC.

This clone was seen only a few times. The chain employs TRBV5-1 and TRBJ1-1, with D tentatively TRBD1 (6 bases). The ends were cut back, 0 bases at V and 4 bases at J, with 13 bases in the middle. This CDR3 comprises 15 residues. CDR1 and CDR2 from the germline V gene are SGHRS and YFSETQ. This chain's CDR3 is CASSLEVDSLTEAFF. The CDR3 DNA sequence: TGCGCCAGCAGCTTGGAGGTGGACAGCCTCACTGAAGCTTTCTTT.

The rearrangement uses TRBV28 and TRBJ2-1; weak D call: TRBD1 (6 bases). CDR3 length: 14 amino acids. Germline loops: CDR1 MDHEN, CDR2 SYDVKM. V lost 2 bases and J 13 bases, leaving 18 bases between the germline ends. The CDR3 sequence is CASSLASRDTLQFF. The DNA for the CDR3 is TGTGCCAGCAGTTTAGCATCCCGGGACACCCTCCAGTTCTTC.

For the CDR3, the DNA is TGCGCCAGCAGCTTGGTTCAGGGGGACACTGAAGCTTTCTTT. Translated, it gives CASSLVQGDTEAFF. This chain uses TRBV5-1 with TRBJ1-1; 7 bases fit TRBD1. This CDR3 contains 14 residues. Germline CDR1 and CDR2: SGHRS and YFSETQ. The junction had 2 bases not matched to a gene; V was cut back by 0 bases and J by 3 bases.

The rearrangement links TRBV5-1 to TRBJ2-3; D is unclear. V lost 2 bases and J lost 4, with 5 bases in between. CDR1 and CDR2 from the germline V gene are SGHRS and YFSETQ. There are 12 residues in the CDR3. The CDR3: CASSFSSDTQYF. The DNA for the CDR3 is TGCGCCAGCAGCTTTTCCTCAGATACGCAGTATTTT. Filled out from reference TRBV5-1 and TRBJ2-3, the complete variable domain reads KAGVTQTPRYLIKTRGQQVTLSCSPISGHRSVSWYQQTPGQGLQFLFEYFSETQRNKGNFPGRFSGRQFSNSRSEMNVSTLELGDSALYLCASSFSSDTQYFGPGTRLTVL.

The chain recombines TRBV7-2 with TRBJ2-7; 13 nucleotides align to TRBD2. Germline assignment: CDR1 SGHTA and CDR2 FQGNSA. V was pared by 2 bases and J by 3 bases, with 4 bases of the junction left unmatched. The CDR3 runs to 16 residues. The CDR3 is CASSLPLAGGFYEQYF. In DNA, the CDR3 is TGTGCCAGCAGCTTACCACTAGCGGGGGGGTTCTACGAGCAGTACTTC.

The rearrangement joins TRBV10-3 to TRBJ2-5; 10 nucleotides match TRBD1. The V gene end was trimmed by 9 bases and the J gene end by 6 bases; junction bases not matched to a gene: 7. This CDR3 comprises 13 residues. CDR1 is ENHRY, CDR2 SYGVKD, per germline. CDR3 region: CAMGTGEGKTQYF. CDR3 coding DNA: TGTGCCATGGGGACAGGGGAAGGGAAGACCCAGTACTTC.

V and J are TRBV10-3 and TRBJ2-3; the D gene is possibly TRBD1 (5 bases). Germline CDR1 and CDR2: ENHRY and SYGVKD. V lost 10 bases, J lost 2 bases, and 16 bases lay in between. This CDR3 is built from 14 residues. This chain's CDR3 is CATEMDMATDTQYF. The CDR3 DNA follows: TGTGCCACCGAGATGGACATGGCCACAGATACGCAGTATTTT.

The chain links TRBV5-5 to TRBJ1-4, with D maybe TRBD1 (5 bases). CDR1 SGHKS and CDR2 YYEKEE come from the germline V gene (reference sequence). V was shortened by 2 bases and J by 5 bases, with 10 bases between the two germline ends. The CDR3 has 14 amino acids. In DNA, the CDR3 is TGTGCCAGCAGCTTATTTTCAGGGAATGAAAAACTGTTTTTT. Translated, it gives CASSLFSGNEKLFF. Looking up the rest from reference TRBV5-5 and TRBJ1-4 gives the full variable domain: DAGVTQSPTHLIKTRGQQVTLRCSPISGHKSVSWYQQVLGQGPQFIFQYYEKEERGRGNFPDRFSARQFPNYSSELNVNALLLGDSALYLCASSLFSGNEKLFFGSGTQLSVL.

The chain carries TRBV11-3 and TRBJ2-1; 9 nucleotides align to TRBD2. Germline-derived CDR1 and CDR2 are SGHNT and YENEEA. V shed 6 bases and J 4 bases; nucleotides not matched to a gene: 1. The CDR3 consists of 13 residues. This CDR3 is CASSLAGYNEQFF. The CDR3 bases are TGTGCCAGCAGTCTAGCGGGATACAATGAGCAGTTCTTC.

V gene TRBV7-2 combines with J gene TRBJ1-5; a weak D match, TRBD1 (5 bases). V shed 5 bases and J shed 2 bases, with 10 bases lying between them. There are 14 residues in the CDR3. Per the germline V gene, CDR1 is SGHTA and CDR2 is FQGNSA. CDR3 sequence reads: CASSRGVGNQPQHF. The DNA for the CDR3 is TGTGCCAGCAGCCGAGGGGTTGGCAATCAGCCCCAGCATTTT.

The chain recombines TRBV7-9 with TRBJ1-6; 7 bases fit TRBD1. The germline V gene has CDR1 SEHNR and CDR2 FQNEAQ (reference sequence). V shed 5 bases and J 5 bases; nucleotides not matched to a gene: 6. The CDR3 totals 15 residues. CDR3 region: CASSPKGAHNSPLHF. The CDR3 DNA is TGTGCCAGCAGCCCCAAGGGGGCCCATAATTCACCCCTCCACTTT.

The chain has TRBV18 and TRBJ1-5; D uncertain. Germline V gene sequence: CDR1 KGHSH, CDR2 LQKENI. Trimming stripped 3 bases from V and 5 bases from J, with 11 bases between. The CDR3 extends over 14 amino acids. In DNA form, the CDR3 reads TGTGCCAGCTCACCGGCGGGAAAGGATCAGCCCCAGCATTTT. This translates into CASSPAGKDQPQHF.

This clone was counted only a few times. V usage is TRBV4-2 and J usage is TRBJ2-7; D call uncertain. Trimming cost V 4 bases and J 0 bases, with 10 bases left between them. The V gene's germline CDR1 is LGHNA and CDR2 YNFKEQ. The CDR3 runs 14 residues. CDR3 residues: CASSPAPNSYEQYF. The CDR3 region has the DNA TGTGCCAGCAGCCCTGCGCCGAACTCCTACGAGCAGTACTTC.

This chain uses TRBV11-1 with TRBJ1-2, with 7 bases fitting TRBD1. Germline values: CDR1 SGHAT, CDR2 FQDESV (reference sequence). The CDR3 loop spans 15 amino acids. The trim removed 4 bases at V and 2 bases at J, leaving 7 bases unmatched. The CDR3 sequence: CASSSRTGWNYGYTF. For the CDR3, the DNA is TGTGCCAGCAGCTCGAGGACAGGCTGGAACTATGGCTACACCTTC.

CDR3 bases: TGCGCCAGCAGCTTGGCCCGACTAGCGGGAGGCCACTCCTACAATGAGCAGTTCTTC. The encoded protein is CASSLARLAGGHSYNEQFF. This chain links TRBV5-1 with TRBJ2-1, with 13 bases identical to TRBD2. Germline CDR1 is SGHRS and CDR2 is YFSETQ. With 0 bases clipped from V and 0 bases from J, the junction kept 6 bases outside the gene matches. The CDR3 loop spans 19 amino acids.

This chain uses TRBV2 with TRBJ2-7; TRBD1 or TRBD2 may be the D gene (7 bases each). Germline V CDR1 and CDR2: SNHLY, FYNNEI. The CDR3 has 14 residues. V dropped 8 bases and J dropped 2 bases, with 16 bases sitting between them. The CDR3 DNA is TGTGCCAGCGGGGGGGACAGCTTAACCTACGAGCAGTACTTC. Its translation is CASGGDSLTYEQYF.

The V call is TRBV5-4, the J call TRBJ2-4, with 9 positions matching TRBD1. The germline V gene has CDR1 SGHNT and CDR2 YYREEE (reference sequence). J was trimmed by 3 bases and V by 1 base; bases with no gene match: 5. This CDR3 is built from 16 residues. CDR3 residues: CASSLYRGRDKNIQYF. CDR3 nucleotide sequence: TGTGCCAGCAGCTTGTACAGGGGGCGTGACAAAAACATTCAGTACTTC.

V and J are TRBV5-6 and TRBJ2-5; maybe TRBD2 (5 bases). The V end was cut by 2 bases, the J end by 2 bases, with 13 bases between. The CDR3 extends over 15 amino acids. The germline V gene has CDR1 SGHDT and CDR2 YYEEEE. CDR3 protein: CASSFTKRDQETQYF. CDR3 nucleotides: TGTGCCAGCAGCTTTACCAAGAGGGATCAAGAGACCCAGTACTTC.

The chain uses TRBV5-1 and TRBJ2-7; 10 nucleotides match TRBD1. This CDR3 comprises 16 residues. The V and J ends lost 3 bases and 4 bases, in that order; junction bases with no gene match: 10. Germline assignment: CDR1 SGHRS and CDR2 YFSETQ. CDR3 loop: CASSSYRDRGPYEQYF. CDR3 nucleotide sequence: TGCGCCAGCAGCTCGTACCGGGACAGGGGCCCATACGAGCAGTACTTC.